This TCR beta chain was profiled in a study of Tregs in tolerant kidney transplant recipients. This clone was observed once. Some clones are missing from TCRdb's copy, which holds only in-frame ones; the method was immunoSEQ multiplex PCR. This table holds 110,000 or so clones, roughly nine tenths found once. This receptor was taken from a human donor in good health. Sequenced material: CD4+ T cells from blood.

CDR3 residues: CASSEAAGVKEKLFF. The CDR3 nucleotides read TGTGCCAGCAGTGAGGCGGCAGGGGTAAAAGAAAAACTGTTTTTT. The chain links TRBV2 to TRBJ1-4; maybe TRBD1 (6 bases). The CDR3 covers 15 residues. Looked up from germline, CDR1 is SNHLY and CDR2 is FYNNEI. V was shortened by 3 bases and J by 8 bases, with 16 bases between the two germline ends.